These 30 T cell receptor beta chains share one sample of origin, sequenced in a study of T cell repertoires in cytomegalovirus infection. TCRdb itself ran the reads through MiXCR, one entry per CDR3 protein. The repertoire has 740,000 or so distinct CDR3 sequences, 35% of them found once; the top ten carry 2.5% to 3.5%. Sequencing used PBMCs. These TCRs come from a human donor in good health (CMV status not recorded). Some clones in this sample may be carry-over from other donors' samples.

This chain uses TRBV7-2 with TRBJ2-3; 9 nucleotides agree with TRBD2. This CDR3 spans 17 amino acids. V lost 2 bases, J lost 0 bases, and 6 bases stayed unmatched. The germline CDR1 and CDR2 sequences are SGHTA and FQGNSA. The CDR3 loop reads CASSLSPTSGSTDTQYF. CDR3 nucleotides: TGTGCCAGCAGCTTATCCCCTACTAGCGGGAGCACAGATACGCAGTATTTT.

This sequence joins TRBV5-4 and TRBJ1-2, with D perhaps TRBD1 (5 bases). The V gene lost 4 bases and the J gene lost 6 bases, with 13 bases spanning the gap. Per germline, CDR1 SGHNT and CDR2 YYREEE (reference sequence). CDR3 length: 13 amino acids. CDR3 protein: CASSTGKGHGYTF. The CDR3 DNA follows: TGTGCCAGCAGCACAGGCAAAGGGCATGGCTACACCTTC. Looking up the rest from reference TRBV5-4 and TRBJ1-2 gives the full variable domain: ETGVTQSPTHLIKTRGQQVTLRCSSQSGHNTVSWYQQALGQGPQFIFQYYREEENGRGNFPPRFSGLQFPNYSSELNVNALELDDSALYLCASSTGKGHGYTFGSGTRLTVV.

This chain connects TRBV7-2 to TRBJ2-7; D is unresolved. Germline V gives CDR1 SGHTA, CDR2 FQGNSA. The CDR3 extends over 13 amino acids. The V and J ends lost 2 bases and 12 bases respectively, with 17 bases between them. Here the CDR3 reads CASSLTVSYETYF. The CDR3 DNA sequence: TGTGCCAGCAGCTTAACCGTGTCCTACGAGACGTACTTC.

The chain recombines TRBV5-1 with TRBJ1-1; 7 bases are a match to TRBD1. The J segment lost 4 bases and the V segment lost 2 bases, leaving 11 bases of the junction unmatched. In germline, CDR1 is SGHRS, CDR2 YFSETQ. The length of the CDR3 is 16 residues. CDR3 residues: CASSFGQEKRSTEAFF. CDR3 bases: TGCGCCAGCAGCTTTGGACAGGAAAAACGGAGCACTGAAGCTTTCTTT.

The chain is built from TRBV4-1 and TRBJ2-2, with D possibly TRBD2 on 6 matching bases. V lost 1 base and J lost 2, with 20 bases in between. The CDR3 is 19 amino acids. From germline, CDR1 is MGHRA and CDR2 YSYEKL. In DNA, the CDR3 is TGCGCCAGCAGCCAAGGGGGATCAGCGGGCCCGCTAAACACCGGGGAGCTGTTTTTT. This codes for CASSQGGSAGPLNTGELFF.

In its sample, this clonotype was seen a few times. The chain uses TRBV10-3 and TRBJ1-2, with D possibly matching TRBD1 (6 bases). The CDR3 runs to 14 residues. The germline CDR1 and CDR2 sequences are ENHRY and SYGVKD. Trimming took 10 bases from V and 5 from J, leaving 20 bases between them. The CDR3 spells CASENPGHPYGYTF. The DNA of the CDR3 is TGTGCCAGCGAGAACCCGGGACACCCTTATGGCTACACCTTC.

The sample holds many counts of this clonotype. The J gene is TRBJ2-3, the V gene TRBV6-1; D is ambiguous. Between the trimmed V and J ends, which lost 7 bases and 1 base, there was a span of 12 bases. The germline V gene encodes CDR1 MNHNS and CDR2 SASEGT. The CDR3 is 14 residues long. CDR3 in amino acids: CASTQLGGTDTQYF. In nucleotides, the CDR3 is TGTGCCAGCACACAACTCGGAGGCACAGATACGCAGTATTTT.

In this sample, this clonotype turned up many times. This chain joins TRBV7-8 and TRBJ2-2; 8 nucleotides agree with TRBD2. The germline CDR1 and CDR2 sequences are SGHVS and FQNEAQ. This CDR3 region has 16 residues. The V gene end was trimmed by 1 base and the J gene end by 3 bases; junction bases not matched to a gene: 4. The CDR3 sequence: CASSLGASGYTGELFF. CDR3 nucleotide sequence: TGTGCCAGCAGCTTAGGTGCTAGCGGGTACACCGGGGAGCTGTTTTTT.

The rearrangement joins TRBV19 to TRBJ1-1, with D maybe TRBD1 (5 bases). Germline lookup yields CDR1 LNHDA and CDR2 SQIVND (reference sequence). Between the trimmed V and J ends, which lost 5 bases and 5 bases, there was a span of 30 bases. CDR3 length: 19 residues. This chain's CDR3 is CASSPGRGVRGPGRTEAFF. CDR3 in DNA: TGTGCCAGTAGTCCGGGGAGGGGTGTAAGGGGCCCCGGACGTACTGAAGCTTTCTTT. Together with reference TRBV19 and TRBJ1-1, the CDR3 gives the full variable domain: DGGITQSPKYLFRKEGQNVTLSCEQNLNHDAMYWYRQDPGQGLRLIYYSQIVNDFQKGDIAEGYSVSREKKESFPLTVTSAQKNPTAFYLCASSPGRGVRGPGRTEAFFGQGTRLTVV.

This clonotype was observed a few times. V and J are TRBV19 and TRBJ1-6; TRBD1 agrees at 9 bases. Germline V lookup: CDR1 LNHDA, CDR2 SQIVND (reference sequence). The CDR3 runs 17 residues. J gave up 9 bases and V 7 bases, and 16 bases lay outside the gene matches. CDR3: CASTQDRGEEQGSPLHF. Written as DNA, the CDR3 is TGTGCCAGTACCCAGGACAGGGGCGAGGAGCAAGGTTCACCCCTCCACTTT.

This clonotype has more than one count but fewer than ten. The CDR3 DNA sequence: TGTGCCAGCAACGACAGGGGACCATCTAGCAATCAGCCCCAGCATTTT. Translating gives CASNDRGPSSNQPQHF. The rearrangement joins TRBV12-3 or TRBV12-4 to TRBJ1-5; 8 nucleotides match TRBD1. The CDR3 has 16 amino acids. V trimming: 7 bases; J trimming: 0 bases; junction bases outside the gene matches: 8.

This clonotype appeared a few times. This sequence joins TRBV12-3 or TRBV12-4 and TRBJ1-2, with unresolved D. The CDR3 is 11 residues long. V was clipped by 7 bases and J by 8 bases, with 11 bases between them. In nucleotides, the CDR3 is TGTGCCAGCATTTCGGTGGGAGGCTACACCTTC. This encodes CASISVGGYTF.

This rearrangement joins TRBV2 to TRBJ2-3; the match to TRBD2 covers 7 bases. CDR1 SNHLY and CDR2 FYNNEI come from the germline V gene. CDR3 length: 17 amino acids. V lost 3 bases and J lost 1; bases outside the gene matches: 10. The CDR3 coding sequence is TGTGCCAGCAGTGACCTTCCCGGGGCGGGAGGCACAGATACGCAGTATTTT. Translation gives CASSDLPGAGGTDTQYF.

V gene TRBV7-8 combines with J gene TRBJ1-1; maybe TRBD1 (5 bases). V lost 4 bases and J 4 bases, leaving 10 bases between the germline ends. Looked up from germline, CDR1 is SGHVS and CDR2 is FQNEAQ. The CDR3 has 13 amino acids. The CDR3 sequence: CASSWDPGTEAFF. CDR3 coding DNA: TGTGCCAGCAGCTGGGACCCCGGCACTGAAGCTTTCTTT.

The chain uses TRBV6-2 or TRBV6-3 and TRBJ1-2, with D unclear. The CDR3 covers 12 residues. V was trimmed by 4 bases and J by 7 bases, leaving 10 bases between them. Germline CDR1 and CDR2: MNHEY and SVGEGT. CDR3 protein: CASSSYNFGYTF. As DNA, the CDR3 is TGTGCCAGCAGTTCCTATAATTTTGGCTACACCTTC.

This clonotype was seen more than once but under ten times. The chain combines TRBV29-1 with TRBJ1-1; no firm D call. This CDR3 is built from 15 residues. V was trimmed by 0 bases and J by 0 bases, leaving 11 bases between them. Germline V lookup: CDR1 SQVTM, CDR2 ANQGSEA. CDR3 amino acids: CSVEEDGRMNTEAFF. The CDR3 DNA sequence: TGCAGCGTTGAAGAGGACGGACGTATGAACACTGAAGCTTTCTTT.

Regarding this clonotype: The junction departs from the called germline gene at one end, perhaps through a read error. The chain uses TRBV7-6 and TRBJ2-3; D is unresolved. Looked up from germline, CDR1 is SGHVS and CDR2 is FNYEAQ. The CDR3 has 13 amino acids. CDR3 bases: TGTGCCAGCATCCGAAATGAAGGTGATACGCATTATTTT. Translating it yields CASIRNEGDTHYF.

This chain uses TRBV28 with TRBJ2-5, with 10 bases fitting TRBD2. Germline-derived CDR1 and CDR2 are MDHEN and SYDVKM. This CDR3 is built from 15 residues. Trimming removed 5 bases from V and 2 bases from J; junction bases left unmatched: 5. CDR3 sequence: CASSTSGTAQETQYF. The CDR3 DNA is TGTGCCAGCAGTACTAGCGGGACAGCTCAAGAGACCCAGTACTTC.

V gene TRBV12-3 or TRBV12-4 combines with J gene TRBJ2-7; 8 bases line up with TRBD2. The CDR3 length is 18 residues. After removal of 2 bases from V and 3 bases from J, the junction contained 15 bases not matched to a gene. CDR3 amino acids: CASSLILGGAGGFYEQYF. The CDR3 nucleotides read TGTGCCAGCAGTTTAATCCTAGGTGGGGCGGGAGGCTTCTACGAGCAGTACTTC.

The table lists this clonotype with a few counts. The CDR3 DNA reads as TGTGCCAGCAGTTTATCAGGGGGGCGCGGCAATCAGCCCCAGCATTTT. Its protein is CASSLSGGRGNQPQHF. The J gene is TRBJ1-5, the V gene TRBV12-3 or TRBV12-4, with 7 bases identical to TRBD1. This CDR3 is built from 16 residues. Unmatched junction bases numbered 6, after V lost 2 bases and J lost 2 bases.

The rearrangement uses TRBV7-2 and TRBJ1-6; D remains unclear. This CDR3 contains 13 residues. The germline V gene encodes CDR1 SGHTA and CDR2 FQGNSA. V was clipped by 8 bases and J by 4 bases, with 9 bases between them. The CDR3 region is CASLAEYNSPLHF. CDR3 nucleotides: TGTGCCAGCCTTGCAGAATATAATTCACCCCTCCACTTT.

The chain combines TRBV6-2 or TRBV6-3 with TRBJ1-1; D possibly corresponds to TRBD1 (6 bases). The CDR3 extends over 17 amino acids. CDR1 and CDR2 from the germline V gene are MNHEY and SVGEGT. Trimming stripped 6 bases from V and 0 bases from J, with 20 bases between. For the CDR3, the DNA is TGTGCCAGCAGCCCTACCAGGGGTATGGGGTTGAACACTGAAGCTTTCTTT. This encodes CASSPTRGMGLNTEAFF.

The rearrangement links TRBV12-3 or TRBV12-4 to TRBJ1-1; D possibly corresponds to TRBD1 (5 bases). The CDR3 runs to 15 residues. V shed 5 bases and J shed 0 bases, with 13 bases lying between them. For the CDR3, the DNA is TGTGCCAGCAGTCTCCACAGGACCCTGAACACTGAAGCTTTCTTT. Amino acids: CASSLHRTLNTEAFF.

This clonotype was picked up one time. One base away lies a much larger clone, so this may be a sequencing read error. The CDR3 sequence: CASSPGRGIVGRGQYF. CDR3 nucleotide sequence: TGTGCCAGCAGCCCGGGACGAGGTATAGTCGGTCGCGGGCAGTACTTC. The rearrangement uses TRBV7-8 and TRBJ2-7, with D perhaps matching TRBD1 or TRBD2 (5 bases each). The CDR3 is made up of 16 amino acids. CDR1 is SGHVS, CDR2 FQNEAQ, per germline. Trimming left V 5 bases short and J 9 bases short, with 26 bases between.

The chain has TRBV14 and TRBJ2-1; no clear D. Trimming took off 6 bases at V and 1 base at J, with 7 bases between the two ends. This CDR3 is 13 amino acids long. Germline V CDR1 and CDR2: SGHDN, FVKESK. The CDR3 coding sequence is TGTGCCAGCAGAGGGAAGTCCTACAATGAGCAGTTCTTC. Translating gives CASRGKSYNEQFF.

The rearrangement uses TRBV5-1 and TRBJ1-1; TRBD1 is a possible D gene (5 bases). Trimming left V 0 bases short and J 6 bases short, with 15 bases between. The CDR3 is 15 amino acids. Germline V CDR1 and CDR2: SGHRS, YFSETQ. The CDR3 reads CASSLAPARDSEAFF. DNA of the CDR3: TGCGCCAGCAGCTTGGCACCCGCCAGGGACTCTGAAGCTTTCTTT.

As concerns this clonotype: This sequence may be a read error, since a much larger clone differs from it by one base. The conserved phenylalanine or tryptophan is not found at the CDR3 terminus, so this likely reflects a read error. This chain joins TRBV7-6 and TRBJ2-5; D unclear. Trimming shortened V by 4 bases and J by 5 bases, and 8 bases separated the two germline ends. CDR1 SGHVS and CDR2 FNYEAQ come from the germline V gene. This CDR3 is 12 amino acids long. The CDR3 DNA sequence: TGTGCCAGCAGCTGGGGTACCGAGACCCAGTACTTA. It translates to CASSWGTETQYL.

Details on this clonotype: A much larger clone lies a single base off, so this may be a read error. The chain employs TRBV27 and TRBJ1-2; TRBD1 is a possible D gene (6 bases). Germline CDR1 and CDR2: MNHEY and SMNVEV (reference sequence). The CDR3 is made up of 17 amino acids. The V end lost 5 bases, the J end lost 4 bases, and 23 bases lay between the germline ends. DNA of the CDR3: TGTGCCAGCAGTCCCACAGTGGGCCGACAGGTTTCCTATGGCTACACCTTC. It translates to CASSPTVGRQVSYGYTF.

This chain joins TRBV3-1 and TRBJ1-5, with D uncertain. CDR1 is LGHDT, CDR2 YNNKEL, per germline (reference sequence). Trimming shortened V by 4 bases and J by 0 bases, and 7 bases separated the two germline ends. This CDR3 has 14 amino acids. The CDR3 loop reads CASSRDDSNQPQHF. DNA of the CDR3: TGTGCCAGCAGCCGGGATGATAGCAATCAGCCCCAGCATTTT.

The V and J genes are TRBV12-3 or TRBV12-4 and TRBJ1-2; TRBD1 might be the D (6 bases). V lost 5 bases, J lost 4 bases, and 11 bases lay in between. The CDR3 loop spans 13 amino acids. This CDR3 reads CASSPDRPYGYTF. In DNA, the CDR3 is TGTGCCAGCAGTCCAGACAGGCCCTATGGCTACACCTTC.